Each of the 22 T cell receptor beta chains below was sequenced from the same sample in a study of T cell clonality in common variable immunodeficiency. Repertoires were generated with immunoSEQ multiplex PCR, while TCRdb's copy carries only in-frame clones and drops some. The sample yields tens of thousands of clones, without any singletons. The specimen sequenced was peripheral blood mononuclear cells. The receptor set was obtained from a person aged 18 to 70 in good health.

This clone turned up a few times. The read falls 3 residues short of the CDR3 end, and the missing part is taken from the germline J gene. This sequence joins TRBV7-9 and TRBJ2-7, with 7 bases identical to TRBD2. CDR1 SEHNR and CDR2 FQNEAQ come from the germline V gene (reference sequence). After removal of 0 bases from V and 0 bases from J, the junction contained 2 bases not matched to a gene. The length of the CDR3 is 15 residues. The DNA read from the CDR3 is TGTGCCAGCAGCTTAGCTACTAGCGCCTCCTACGAG. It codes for CASSLATSASYE. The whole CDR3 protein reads CASSLATSASYEQYF.

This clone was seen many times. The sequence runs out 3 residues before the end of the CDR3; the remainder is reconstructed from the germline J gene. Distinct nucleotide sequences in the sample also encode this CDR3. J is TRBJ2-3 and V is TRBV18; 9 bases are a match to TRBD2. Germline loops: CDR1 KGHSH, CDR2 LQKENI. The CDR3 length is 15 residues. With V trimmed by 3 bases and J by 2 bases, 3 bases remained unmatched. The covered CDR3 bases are TGTGCCAGCTCACCGGGACTAGCTTCCACAGATACG. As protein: CASSPGLASTDT. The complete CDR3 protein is CASSPGLASTDTQYF.

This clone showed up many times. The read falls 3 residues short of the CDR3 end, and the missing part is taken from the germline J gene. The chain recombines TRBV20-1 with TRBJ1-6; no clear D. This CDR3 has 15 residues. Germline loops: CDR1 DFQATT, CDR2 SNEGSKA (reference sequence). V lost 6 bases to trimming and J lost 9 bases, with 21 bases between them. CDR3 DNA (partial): TGCAGTGCCTTCAAAAGAGGGAGCAGCGGTTCACCC. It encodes CSAFKRGSSGSP. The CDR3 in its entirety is CSAFKRGSSGSPLHF.

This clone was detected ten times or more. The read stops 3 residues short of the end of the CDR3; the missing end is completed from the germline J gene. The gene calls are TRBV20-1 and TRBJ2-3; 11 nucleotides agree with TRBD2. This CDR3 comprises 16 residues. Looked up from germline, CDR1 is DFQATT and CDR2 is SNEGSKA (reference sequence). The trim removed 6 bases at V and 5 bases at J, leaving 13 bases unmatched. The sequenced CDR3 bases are TGCAGTGCCCCCAAGTCCCTAGCGGGGGGCTTAGATACG. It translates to CSAPKSLAGGLDT. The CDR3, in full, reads CSAPKSLAGGLDTQYF.

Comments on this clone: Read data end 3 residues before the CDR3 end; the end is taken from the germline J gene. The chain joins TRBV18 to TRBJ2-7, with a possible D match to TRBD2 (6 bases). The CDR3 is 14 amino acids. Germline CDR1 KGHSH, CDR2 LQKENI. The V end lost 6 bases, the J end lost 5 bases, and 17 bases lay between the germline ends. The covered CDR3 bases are TGTGCCAGCTCCCCTGCGACTAGTCCCAACGAG. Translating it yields CASSPATSPNE. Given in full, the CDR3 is CASSPATSPNEQYF.

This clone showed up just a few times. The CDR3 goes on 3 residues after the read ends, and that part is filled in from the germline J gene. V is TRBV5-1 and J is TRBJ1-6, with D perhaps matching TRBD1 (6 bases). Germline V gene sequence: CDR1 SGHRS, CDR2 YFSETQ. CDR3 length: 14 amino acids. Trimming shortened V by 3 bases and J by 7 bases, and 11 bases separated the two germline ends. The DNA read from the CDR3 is TGCGCCAGCAGCTGGGGACAAACCAATTCACCC. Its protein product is CASSWGQTNSP. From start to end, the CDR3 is CASSWGQTNSPLHF.

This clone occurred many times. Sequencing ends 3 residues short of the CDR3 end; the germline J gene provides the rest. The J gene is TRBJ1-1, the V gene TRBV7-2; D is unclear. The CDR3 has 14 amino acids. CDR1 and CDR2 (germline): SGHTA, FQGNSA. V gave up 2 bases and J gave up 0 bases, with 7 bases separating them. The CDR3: CASSLQVMNTEAFF. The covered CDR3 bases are TGTGCCAGCAGCTTACAGGTCATGAACACTGAA.

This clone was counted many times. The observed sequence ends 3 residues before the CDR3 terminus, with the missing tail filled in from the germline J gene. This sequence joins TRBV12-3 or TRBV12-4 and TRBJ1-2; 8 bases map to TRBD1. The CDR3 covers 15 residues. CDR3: CASSLAGVTGDGYTF. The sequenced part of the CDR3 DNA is TGTGCCAGCAGTTTAGCGGGGGTGACAGGGGACGGC.

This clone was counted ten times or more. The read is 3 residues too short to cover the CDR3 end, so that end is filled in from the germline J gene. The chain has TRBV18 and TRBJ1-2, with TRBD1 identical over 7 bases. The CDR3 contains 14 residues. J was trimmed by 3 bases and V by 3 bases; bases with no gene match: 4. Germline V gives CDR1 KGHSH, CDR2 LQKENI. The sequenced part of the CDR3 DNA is TGTGCCAGCTCACCCACAGGGGAGCACTATGGC. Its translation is CASSPTGEHYG. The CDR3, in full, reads CASSPTGEHYGYTF.

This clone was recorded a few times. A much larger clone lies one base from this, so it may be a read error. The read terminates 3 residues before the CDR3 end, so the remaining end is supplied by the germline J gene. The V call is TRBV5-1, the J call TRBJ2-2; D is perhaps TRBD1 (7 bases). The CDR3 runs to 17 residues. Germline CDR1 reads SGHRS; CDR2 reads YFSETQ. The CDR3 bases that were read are TGCGCCAGCAGCCCGGAGGGGGCCAACTCTGGGGCCAACGTG. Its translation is CASSPEGANSGANV. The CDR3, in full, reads CASSPEGANSGANVLFF.

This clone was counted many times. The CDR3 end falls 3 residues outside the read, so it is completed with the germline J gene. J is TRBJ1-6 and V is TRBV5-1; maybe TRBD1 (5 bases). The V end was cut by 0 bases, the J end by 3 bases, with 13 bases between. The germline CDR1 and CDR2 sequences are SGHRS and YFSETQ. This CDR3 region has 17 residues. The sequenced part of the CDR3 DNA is TGCGCCAGCAGCTTGGCAGGGATCTCCCGCTATAATTCACCC. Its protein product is CASSLAGISRYNSP. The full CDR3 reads CASSLAGISRYNSPLHF.

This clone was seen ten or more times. The CDR3 DNA, read in part, is TGTGCCACCAGCAGAGCGTTGCGGGAGGGAGAGACC. Its protein product is CATSRALREGET. From start to end, the CDR3 is CATSRALREGETQYF. The chain recombines TRBV15 with TRBJ2-5, with TRBD2 identical over 9 bases. The CDR3 goes on 3 residues after the read ends, and that part is filled in from the germline J gene. The CDR3 consists of 15 residues. J was trimmed by 4 bases and V by 1 base; bases with no gene match: 4. Germline V CDR1 and CDR2: LNHNV, YYDKDF (reference sequence).

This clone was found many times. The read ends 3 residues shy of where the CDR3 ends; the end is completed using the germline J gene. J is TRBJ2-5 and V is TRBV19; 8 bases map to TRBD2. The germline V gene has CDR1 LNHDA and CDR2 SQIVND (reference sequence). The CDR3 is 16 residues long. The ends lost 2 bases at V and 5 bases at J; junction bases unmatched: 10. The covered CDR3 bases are TGTGCCAGTAGTATAAGCCCCGGGACTAGGCGCGAGACC. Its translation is CASSISPGTRRET. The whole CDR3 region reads CASSISPGTRRETQYF.

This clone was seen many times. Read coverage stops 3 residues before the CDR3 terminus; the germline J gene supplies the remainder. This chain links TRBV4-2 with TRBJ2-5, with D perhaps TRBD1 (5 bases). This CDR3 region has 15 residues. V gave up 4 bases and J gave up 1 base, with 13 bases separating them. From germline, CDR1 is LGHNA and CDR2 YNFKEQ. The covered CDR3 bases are TGTGCCAGCAGCCGGCTCGACAGTTCCCAAGAGACC. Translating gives CASSRLDSSQET. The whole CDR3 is CASSRLDSSQETQYF.

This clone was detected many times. The DNA read from the CDR3 is TGTGCCACCAGCAGCCACCCCTTGACGAGTTCGGGGGAAAAA. Protein sequence: CATSSHPLTSSGEK. The whole CDR3 sequence is CATSSHPLTSSGEKLFF. V usage is TRBV15 and J usage is TRBJ1-4; D is undetermined. The read finishes 3 residues shy of the CDR3 end, and the germline J gene is used to complete it. The V and J ends lost 3 bases and 8 bases respectively, with 22 bases between them. The germline gives CDR1 LNHNV, CDR2 YYDKDF (reference sequence). This CDR3 is built from 17 residues.

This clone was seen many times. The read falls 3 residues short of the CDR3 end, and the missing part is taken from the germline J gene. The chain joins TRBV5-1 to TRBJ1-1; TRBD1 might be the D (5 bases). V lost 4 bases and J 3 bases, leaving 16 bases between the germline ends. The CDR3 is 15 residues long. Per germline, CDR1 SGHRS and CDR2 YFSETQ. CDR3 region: CASSLSQGGDTEAFF. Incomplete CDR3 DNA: TGCGCCAGCAGCCTATCCCAGGGTGGGGACACTGAA.

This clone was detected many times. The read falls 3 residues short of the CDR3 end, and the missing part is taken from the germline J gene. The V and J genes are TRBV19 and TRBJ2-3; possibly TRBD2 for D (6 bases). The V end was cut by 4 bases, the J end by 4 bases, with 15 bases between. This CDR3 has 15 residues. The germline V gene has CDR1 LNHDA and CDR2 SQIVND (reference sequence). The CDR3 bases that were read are TGTGCCAGTAGTACCATGGCGGGAAGCTCAGATACG. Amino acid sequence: CASSTMAGSSDT. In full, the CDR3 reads CASSTMAGSSDTQYF.

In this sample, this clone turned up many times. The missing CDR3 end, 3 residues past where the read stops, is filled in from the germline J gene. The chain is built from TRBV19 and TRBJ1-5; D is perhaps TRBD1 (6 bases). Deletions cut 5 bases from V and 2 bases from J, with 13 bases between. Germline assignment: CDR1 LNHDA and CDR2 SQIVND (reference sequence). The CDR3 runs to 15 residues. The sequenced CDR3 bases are TGTGCCAGTAGTGTTCTGTCAGGGGGCAATCAGCCC. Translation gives CASSVLSGGNQP. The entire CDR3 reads CASSVLSGGNQPQHF.

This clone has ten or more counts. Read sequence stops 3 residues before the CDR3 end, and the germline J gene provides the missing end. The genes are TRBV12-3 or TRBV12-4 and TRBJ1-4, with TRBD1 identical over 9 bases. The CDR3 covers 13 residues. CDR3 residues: CASRGQGDSPLFF. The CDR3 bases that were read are TGTGCCAGCAGGGGACAGGGAGATTCACCA.

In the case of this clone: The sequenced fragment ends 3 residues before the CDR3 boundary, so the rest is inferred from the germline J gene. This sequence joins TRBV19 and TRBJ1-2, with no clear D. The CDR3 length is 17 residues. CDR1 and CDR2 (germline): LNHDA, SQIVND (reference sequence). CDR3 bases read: TGTGCCAGTAAGGCCGGCTGGACTAGGAGCTCCTACAATGAC. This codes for CASKAGWTRSSYND. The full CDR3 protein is CASKAGWTRSSYNDYTF.

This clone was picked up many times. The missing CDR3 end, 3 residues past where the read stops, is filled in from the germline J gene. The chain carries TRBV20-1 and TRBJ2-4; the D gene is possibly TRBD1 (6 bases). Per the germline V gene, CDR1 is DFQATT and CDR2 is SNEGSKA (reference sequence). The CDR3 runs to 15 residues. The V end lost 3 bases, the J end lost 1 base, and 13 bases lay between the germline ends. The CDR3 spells CSASPRGFAKNIQYF. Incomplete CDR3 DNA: TGCAGTGCTAGTCCCAGGGGTTTCGCCAAAAACATT.

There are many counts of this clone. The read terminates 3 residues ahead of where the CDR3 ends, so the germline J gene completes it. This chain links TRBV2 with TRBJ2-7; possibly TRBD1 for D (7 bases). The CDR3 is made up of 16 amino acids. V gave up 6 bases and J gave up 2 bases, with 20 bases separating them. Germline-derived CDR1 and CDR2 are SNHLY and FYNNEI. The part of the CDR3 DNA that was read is TGTGCCAGCAGAAGAGGGGGGACAGTCTCCCCCTACGAG. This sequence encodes CASRRGGTVSPYE. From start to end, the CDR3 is CASRRGGTVSPYEQYF.